This TCR beta chain was recorded in a study of blood T cell repertoires in COVID-19. Turning to the study itself: Specimens from acute and convalescent COVID-19 originated in the United States, Italy and Spain. From T cells, B-cell-depleted T cells, or PBMCs came the material, which was cDNA or gDNA.

In the authors' workflow: Reference gene primers were amplified, and this amplification served to estimate nucleated cell counts. Data came from immunoSEQ multiplex PCR; TCRdb stores just in-frame clones and leaves some out. V, J and clone size reflect that table, while D and trimming were determined from the DNA. The sample has 99,000 or so clones, approximately 88% seen once; the top ten hold over 20%. Material: peripheral blood. The receptor was derived from a man between 60 and 75 years old with acute or convalescent COVID-19.

The CDR3 protein is CATSTRLAGTGNEQFF. Written as DNA, the CDR3 is TGTGCCACCAGCACGCGACTAGCGGGAACGGGTAATGAGCAGTTCTTC. The V and J genes are TRBV15 and TRBJ2-1; 11 nucleotides align to TRBD2. From germline, CDR1 is LNHNV and CDR2 YYDKDF (reference sequence). The junction had 9 bases not matched to a gene; V was cut back by 4 bases and J by 7 bases. The CDR3 has 16 residues.